This TCR beta chain is drawn from a study of human T cells and chemical hapten exposure. As for the study in general: Donors were sensitized with 2% DPC on the upper inner arm. Throughout the approximately 24-week study, diphenylcyclopropenone was applied weekly to the patients' scalps. The upper back received 0.01% DPC by patch testing, with results read at 6 days.

This clonotype was recorded at least ten times. Time point noted: pre-sensitization, week 0. The treatment here: therapeutic diphenylcyclopropenone sensitization with weekly scalp DPC. Unique molecular identifiers were attached to individual cDNA molecules during library preparation. TCRdb re-analysed the RACE reads in MiXCR, keeping a single row per CDR3 protein. The sample lists around 300,000 distinct CDR3 sequences, about 5.4% occurring once. CDR1 and CDR2 from the germline V gene are LGHDT and YNNKEL (reference sequence). V was clipped by 1 base and J by 7 bases, with 14 bases between them. The CDR3 is made up of 16 amino acids.

The sample consisted of whole blood, taken in connection with sensitization to the hapten diphenylcyclopropenone (DPC). The chain combines TRBV3-1 with TRBJ1-6, with a tentative D call TRBD1 (5 bases). The receptor comes from a woman under 30 with alopecia areata. Some clones in this sample may be carry-over from other donors' samples. The CDR3: CASSQGGGAGNSPLHF. CDR3 DNA sequence: TGTGCCAGCAGCCAAGGGGGAGGGGCCGGGAATTCACCCCTCCACTTT. Complete variable domain (other parts from reference TRBV3-1 and TRBJ1-6): DTAVSQTPKYLVTQMGNDKSIKCEQNLGHDTMYWYKQDSKKFLKIMFSYNNKELIINETVPNRFSPKSPDKAHLNLHINSLELGDSAVYFCASSQGGGAGNSPLHFGNGTRLTVT.